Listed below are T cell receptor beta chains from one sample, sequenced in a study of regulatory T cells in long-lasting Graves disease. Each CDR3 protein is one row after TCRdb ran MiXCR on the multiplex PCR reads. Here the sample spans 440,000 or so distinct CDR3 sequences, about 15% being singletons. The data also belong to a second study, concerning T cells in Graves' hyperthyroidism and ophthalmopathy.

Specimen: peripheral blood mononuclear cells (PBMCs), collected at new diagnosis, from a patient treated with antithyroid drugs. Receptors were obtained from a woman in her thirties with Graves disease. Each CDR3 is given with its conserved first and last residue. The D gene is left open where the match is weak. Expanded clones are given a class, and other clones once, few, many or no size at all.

TGTGCCAGCAGTACTCCGGGACAGGGCCCTAAAGACACTGAAGCTTTCTTT | CASSTPGQGPKDTEAFF | TRBJ1-1 | many | TRBV28 | TRBD1
TGTGCCAGCACCTGGCGGGAGGGCCGGTACAATGAGCAGTTCTTC | CASTWREGRYNEQFF | TRBJ2-1 | few | TRBV6-2/TRBV6-3 | TRBD2
TGTGCCAGCAGCTCGGGACCCCAGGATACGCAGTATTTT | CASSSGPQDTQYF | TRBJ2-3 | many | TRBV7-2 | NA
TGTGCCAGTCAACAGGACAATCCCGGGGAGCTGTTTTTT | CASQQDNPGELFF | TRBJ2-2 | NA | TRBV19 | NA
TGTGCCAGCAGCCAAGATCATCTGCGTGAGACCCAGTACTTC | CASSQDHLRETQYF | TRBJ2-5 | NA | TRBV14 | NA
TGCAGCGTCGGAAAGAATCAGGGGGACTATGGCTACACCTTC | CSVGKNQGDYGYTF | TRBJ1-2 | many | TRBV29-1 | TRBD1
TGCGCCAGCAGCTCGGCAGGGCAATACGAGCAGTACTTC | CASSSAGQYEQYF | TRBJ2-7 | NA | TRBV5-1 | NA
TGTGCCAGCAGGCCCGAACTAGCGGTAGGCACAGATACGCAGTATTTT | CASRPELAVGTDTQYF | TRBJ2-3 | many | TRBV12-3/TRBV12-4 | TRBD2
TGTGCCACCAGCAGGTTCCTAGGCTTTGTCTACGAGCAGTACTTC | CATSRFLGFVYEQYF | TRBJ2-7 | many | TRBV15 | NA
TGTGCCAGCAGTTTAGAGGGATTCTATGGCTACACCTTC | CASSLEGFYGYTF | TRBJ1-2 | many | TRBV12-3/TRBV12-4 | NA
TGTGCCAGCAGTAGGTCGGGACTAGCGGGAATCGAGCAGTACTTC | CASSRSGLAGIEQYF | TRBJ2-7 | NA | TRBV7-9 | TRBD2
TGTGCCAGCAGCCAAGTGGAAGGAACTGAAGCTTTCTTT | CASSQVEGTEAFF | TRBJ1-1 | many | TRBV3-1 | NA
TGTGCCAGCAGCTTAGCGGGGGGGGTCGAGCAGTACTTC | CASSLAGGVEQYF | TRBJ2-7 | many | TRBV7-8 | TRBD2
TGTGCCATCAGTGAAAGTCAGGGAGGTCAGCCCCAGCATTTT | CAISESQGGQPQHF | TRBJ1-5 | once | TRBV13 | NA
TGCAGTGCTCACAGGGGCGCTATGAACACTGAAGCTTTCTTT | CSAHRGAMNTEAFF | TRBJ1-1 | many | TRBV20-1 | TRBD1
TGTGCCTGGAGGAAAGTATCCCTTTCTGTCGGGGAGCTGTTTTTT | CAWRKVSLSVGELFF | TRBJ2-2 | few | TRBV30 | NA
TGTGCCAGCAGTTACTCGACGCGGGACAACTATGGCTACACCTTC | CASSYSTRDNYGYTF | TRBJ1-2 | many | TRBV6-6 | NA
TGCGCCAGCAGGGAGGGACTTGACCTAGTGGCAGATACGCAGTATTTT | CASREGLDLVADTQYF | TRBJ2-3 | many | TRBV5-1 | NA
TGTGCCAGCAGTTCGGGACGCTCGAGTACCCCAGTTACGCAGTATTTT | CASSSGRSSTPVTQYF | TRBJ2-3 | few | TRBV6-5 | NA
TGTGCCACCAGTGCCAAAAGGGACAGGGGGCTTCTCTCCGGGGAGCTGTTTTTT | CATSAKRDRGLLSGELFF | TRBJ2-2 | NA | TRBV24-1 | TRBD1
TGTGCCAGCAAAAGGGACGGCCACGCAACTAATGAAAAACTGTTTTTT | CASKRDGHATNEKLFF | TRBJ1-4 | few | TRBV6-1 | NA
TGTGCCAGCAGCTTAGAGTTGTACAGCGGCACAGATACGCAGTATTTT | CASSLELYSGTDTQYF | TRBJ2-3 | many | TRBV11-2 | NA
TGCAGTGCTAGGCCGAGCGACGAAATATCCTACGAGCAGTACTTC | CSARPSDEISYEQYF | TRBJ2-7 | many | TRBV20-1 | NA
TGCAGTGCTAGAGATCCCCTCAAAGCCGGGTCCCAGTACTTC | CSARDPLKAGSQYF | TRBJ2-5 | many | TRBV20-1 | NA
TGTGCCAGCAGCTCACAAACTTTCCAAGAGACCCAGTACTTC | CASSSQTFQETQYF | TRBJ2-5 | many | TRBV7-2 | NA
TGTGCCAGCAGTGTTGACAGCCCGTTCACAGATACGCAGTATTTT | CASSVDSPFTDTQYF | TRBJ2-3 | many | TRBV12-3/TRBV12-4 | NA
TGTGCCTGGAGTGTTCTTAGTGGGTTGGAGGGCGAGCAGTACTTC | CAWSVLSGLEGEQYF | TRBJ2-7 | many | TRBV30 | NA
TGTGCCAGCAGCTTAGGTCAAAAAGAGACCCAGTACTTC | CASSLGQKETQYF | TRBJ2-5 | many | TRBV11-2 | NA
TGCGCCAGCAGCTCGGGACCCTATTACGAGCAGTACTTC | CASSSGPYYEQYF | TRBJ2-7 | NA | TRBV4-1 | NA
TGTGCCAGCTCAGACCGGGCACAAGAGACCCAGTACTTC | CASSDRAQETQYF | TRBJ2-5 | many | TRBV18 | NA
TGTGCCAGCACCTTCGACCCGCGGGAGACCCAGTACTTC | CASTFDPRETQYF | TRBJ2-5 | many | TRBV14 | NA
TGTGCCTGGACCCTCGGTCTCGACCCTAACTATGGCTACACCTTC | CAWTLGLDPNYGYTF | TRBJ1-2 | many | TRBV30 | NA
TGTGCCAGCAGTGAGTCAGGGAACCTCTACGAGCAGTACTTC | CASSESGNLYEQYF | TRBJ2-7 | NA | TRBV3-1 | NA
TGCAGCGAAGTGCAGGGGGCGGAGGAGACCCAGTACTTC | CSEVQGAEETQYF | TRBJ2-5 | NA | TRBV29-1 | TRBD1
TGCAGTGCTCGCTTCCTCGGACTAGCGGGAGTGAATGAGCAGTTCTTC | CSARFLGLAGVNEQFF | TRBJ2-1 | many | TRBV20-1 | TRBD2
TGTGCCAGCAGCCAAGAAGCGCGGCAGGGGGCGGGTGCTGAAGCTTTCTTT | CASSQEARQGAGAEAFF | TRBJ1-1 | NA | TRBV4-2 | TRBD1
TGTGCCAGCAGTTCTCGACTACCAGAGACCCAGTACTTC | CASSSRLPETQYF | TRBJ2-5 | few | TRBV28 | NA
TGTGCCAGCAGCTTAGGAACAGGGGGTAGAAAACTGTTTTTT | CASSLGTGGRKLFF | TRBJ1-4 | many | TRBV13 | TRBD1
TGTGCCGGCAGTTTACGTCTGGTTGAAGCTTTCTTT | CAGSLRLVEAFF | TRBJ1-1 | NA | TRBV28 | NA
TGTGCCAGGGGCAGGGAAGAGTATGGCTACACCTTC | CARGREEYGYTF | TRBJ1-2 | NA | TRBV2 | NA
TGCAGTGCTCCTAGCGGGCCAGATACGCAGTATTTT | CSAPSGPDTQYF | TRBJ2-3 | NA | TRBV20-1 | TRBD2
TGTGCCAGCAGGGGCCGCGGGGGGCACTCTACTAATGAAAAACTGTTTTTT | CASRGRGGHSTNEKLFF | TRBJ1-4 | many | TRBV2 | NA
TGTGCCAGCAGCATATCGGGACTAGCGGGCGACTACGAGCAGTACTTC | CASSISGLAGDYEQYF | TRBJ2-7 | few | TRBV5-6 | TRBD2
TGCAGTGCCACATCCGGGGGGTTTGGCAATCAGCCCCAGCATTTT | CSATSGGFGNQPQHF | TRBJ1-5 | many | TRBV20-1 | NA
TGTGCCAGCAGTTTAAATCTAGGGACACATCAGGCCTACGAGCAGTACTTC | CASSLNLGTHQAYEQYF | TRBJ2-7 | many | TRBV28 | NA
TGTGCCAGCAGCTTGGACAGGGACGAGCAGTTCTTC | CASSLDRDEQFF | TRBJ2-1 | many | TRBV11-3 | TRBD1
TGTGCCAGCAGCCAAGGAGGTAATGGCTACACCTTC | CASSQGGNGYTF | TRBJ1-2 | many | TRBV3-1 | NA
TGTGCCAGCACCCTACCCGGGGTGGAAAAACTGTTTTTT | CASTLPGVEKLFF | TRBJ1-4 | NA | TRBV28 | NA
TGTGCCAGCAGTGCCCCAGGGTTACAGTATAGCAATCAGCCCCAGCATTTT | CASSAPGLQYSNQPQHF | TRBJ1-5 | NA | TRBV6-2/TRBV6-3 | NA
TGTGCCATCAGTGAGTCCGGACCACAAGCCGGAGAGACCCAGTACTTC | CAISESGPQAGETQYF | TRBJ2-5 | many | TRBV10-3 | NA
TGTGCCAGCAGACCCACTAGCGTGGGGGTTTGGGGATCCTTC | CASRPTSVGVWGSF | TRBJ2-7 | NA | TRBV7-3 | TRBD2
TGCGCCAGCAGCTTGGAGGGGGACGAGACCCAGTACTTC | CASSLEGDETQYF | TRBJ2-5 | many | TRBV5-1 | NA
TGCAGTGCTAGCCGGACGGACCTCTACGAGCAGTACTTC | CSASRTDLYEQYF | TRBJ2-7 | NA | TRBV20-1 | NA
TGTGCCAGCATGCAAGACAGCGAACTCTATGGCTACGCCTTC | CASMQDSELYGYAF | TRBJ1-2 | few | TRBV2 | NA